This T cell receptor beta chain was profiled in a study of blood T cell dynamics during melanoma immunotherapy. On the study more broadly: Patients with metastatic melanoma got pembrolizumab or nivolumab-ipilimumab as first-line care.

Generated by immunoSEQ multiplex PCR, the TCRdb table keeps only in-frame clones and is missing some. This table holds around 12,000 clones, 70% to 85% found once. The time point: pre-treatment baseline. Blood was drawn before treatment and at week 3 after checkpoint blockade. Germline CDR1 is SQVTM and CDR2 is ANQGSEA. The CDR3 is 13 amino acids. V trimming: 5 bases; J trimming: 6 bases; junction bases outside the gene matches: 4. The TCR originated in a human donor with melanoma. The V and J genes are TRBV29-1 and TRBJ1-6, with TRBD1 identical over 7 bases. This sample comprised blood, obtained from a patient treated with checkpoint blockade. The CDR3 here is CSVRQGANSPLHF. The CDR3, as DNA: TGCAGCGTTCGACAGGGCGCTAATTCACCCCTCCACTTT.